This T cell receptor (beta chain) was sequenced during a study of Ad26.COV2.S vaccination and SARS-CoV-2 variants. In the study overall: Donor allocation was to the COV1001 Ad26.COV2.S trial arm. Donor got 5x10^10 or 1x10^11 viral particles of Ad26.COV2.S.

The sample's treatment: approximately 18 received Ad26.COV2.S at low or high dose, single or two shots; about 5 received placebo; per-sample allocation not given. At day 63 after the first vaccine or placebo injection, samples were drawn. The CDR3 totals 16 residues. Trimming pared 0 bases from V and 8 bases from J, leaving 19 bases between. Germline V gives CDR1 LNHDA, CDR2 SQIVND (reference sequence). Study-wide findings and caveats: Non-spike TCR breadth was similar in vaccine and placebo recipients. TCR breadth and depth estimates may have understated total T cell responses.

Libraries were prepared by immunoSEQ multiplex PCR; TCRdb keeps only in-frame clonotypes and omits some of them. The table shows a few hundred thousand clones, with around 90% occurring only once. Worth noting for this clone: Its antigen is currently unknown.

The chain uses TRBV19 and TRBJ1-2; D is uncertain. Sequencing was performed on peripheral blood, taken in a trial of Ad26.COV2.S vaccine versus placebo. This receptor was obtained from a person between 18 and 65 years old who received the Ad26.COV2.S COVID-19 vaccine or a placebo. Written as DNA, the CDR3 is TGTGCCAGTAGTATAGATCTTGCTCCGCCAGGCGAGGGCTACACCTTC. Translating gives CASSIDLAPPGEGYTF.